A single sample gave rise to the 15 T cell receptor beta chains below, sequenced in a study of control samples from healthy donors and cancer patients. Profiled with immunoSEQ multiplex PCR; TCRdb holds only in-frame clones, not every one. The data show tens of thousands of clones, approximately 92% seen once. Source material: PBMCs. The receptors derive from a man aged 30-40 years with colorectal cancer.

About this clone: The same CDR3 arises from other DNA sequences in this sample as well. The CDR3 DNA follows: TGTGCCAGCAGCTTAGGGGGTACCTACGAGCAGTACTTC. Amino acids: CASSLGGTYEQYF. The chain couples TRBV11-2 to TRBJ2-7; D is unclear. Deletions cut 1 base from V and 2 bases from J, with 6 bases between. The CDR3 consists of 13 residues. CDR1 SGHAT and CDR2 FQNNGV come from the germline V gene.

This rearrangement joins TRBV12-3 or TRBV12-4 to TRBJ1-1, with 8 bases aligning to TRBD1. The ends lost 8 bases at V and 10 bases at J; junction bases unmatched: 6. The CDR3 is made up of 11 amino acids. CDR3 in DNA: TGTGCCAGCTCGGACAGGGCGGCAGCTTTCTTT. It is translated as CASSDRAAAFF.

This clone has a handful of counts. This chain connects TRBV6-5 to TRBJ2-3, with 12 nucleotides matching TRBD2. From germline, CDR1 is MNHEY and CDR2 SVGAGI. V lost 6 bases and J lost 10; bases outside the gene matches: 11. This CDR3 is built from 15 residues. CDR3 DNA: TGTGCCAGCAGCCGGACTAGCGGGGATATGAGGGCGCAGTATTTT. This gives the protein CASSRTSGDMRAQYF.

The CDR3 DNA reads as TGCGCCAGCAGCTCCCAGGACAGCGCCTCTAACTATGGCTACACCTTC. This translates into CASSSQDSASNYGYTF. This chain links TRBV5-1 with TRBJ1-2; perhaps TRBD1 as D (6 bases). From germline, CDR1 is SGHRS and CDR2 YFSETQ. The CDR3 consists of 16 residues. The V gene lost 3 bases and the J gene lost 0 bases, with 15 bases spanning the gap.

This rearrangement joins TRBV9 to TRBJ1-3; D uncertain. This CDR3 is built from 15 residues. CDR1 SGDLS and CDR2 YYNGEE come from the germline V gene. V dropped 5 bases and J dropped 1 base, with 13 bases sitting between them. The CDR3 spells CASSPGLFSGNTIYF. CDR3 nucleotide sequence: TGTGCCAGCAGTCCTGGACTGTTTTCTGGAAACACCATATATTTT.

The chain carries TRBV5-6 and TRBJ1-1, with D hard to call. The CDR3 runs to 11 residues. The ends were cut back, 1 base at V and 14 bases at J, with 12 bases in the middle. From germline, CDR1 is SGHDT and CDR2 YYEEEE. CDR3 sequence: CASSLIGEMFF. As DNA, the CDR3 is TGTGCCAGCAGCTTGATAGGTGAGATGTTCTTT.

This rearrangement joins TRBV4-3 to TRBJ1-1, with TRBD1 matching over 7 bases. Unmatched junction bases numbered 9, after V lost 0 bases and J lost 5 bases. This CDR3 contains 16 residues. Germline CDR1 and CDR2: LGHNA and YSLEER. CDR3 nucleotide sequence: TGCGCCAGCAGCCAAGACCTCAGGGGGAGTGGAACTGAAGCTTTCTTT. Its protein product is CASSQDLRGSGTEAFF.

The J gene is TRBJ2-5, the V gene TRBV12-3 or TRBV12-4, with D unclear. Trimming took off 0 bases at V and 4 bases at J, with 6 bases between the two ends. This CDR3 spans 13 amino acids. In DNA form, the CDR3 reads TGTGCCAGCAGTTTAGCAACCCCAGAGACCCAGTACTTC. Protein sequence: CASSLATPETQYF.

The chain employs TRBV18 and TRBJ1-1; a possible D gene is TRBD1 (6 bases). This CDR3 has 14 residues. The V gene's germline CDR1 is KGHSH and CDR2 LQKENI. V gave up 3 bases and J gave up 0 bases, with 8 bases separating them. The CDR3 loop reads CASSPGTLNTEAFF. The CDR3 DNA reads TGTGCCAGCTCACCCGGGACACTGAACACTGAAGCTTTCTTT.

V usage is TRBV5-4 and J usage is TRBJ1-1; D is ambiguous. This CDR3 is 13 amino acids long. V dropped 2 bases and J dropped 1 base, with 6 bases sitting between them. Germline-derived CDR1 and CDR2 are SGHNT and YYREEE (reference sequence). Here the CDR3 DNA reads TGTGCCAGCAGCTTCTGGGGGAACACTGAAGCTTTCTTT. Translated, it gives CASSFWGNTEAFF.

The genes are TRBV30 and TRBJ2-1, with D tentatively TRBD2 (5 bases). V shed 2 bases and J shed 1 base, with 9 bases lying between them. Germline V gives CDR1 GTSNPN, CDR2 SVGIG (reference sequence). The CDR3 consists of 14 residues. CDR3 in DNA: TGTGCCTGGAGTCCTGGACTTTCCTACAATGAGCAGTTCTTC. This sequence encodes CAWSPGLSYNEQFF.

CDR3: CASSQGPSGGAWADTQYF. CDR3 nucleotides: TGCGCCAGCAGCCAAGGGCCTAGCGGGGGGGCCTGGGCAGATACGCAGTATTTT. The chain links TRBV4-3 to TRBJ2-3, with 12 bases fitting TRBD2. Germline CDR1 reads LGHNA; CDR2 reads YSLEER. The CDR3 length is 18 residues. V was clipped by 1 base and J by 4 bases; unmatched bases: 9.

The chain links TRBV10-1 to TRBJ2-7; either TRBD1 or TRBD2 may fit D (5 bases each). In germline, CDR1 is WNHNN, CDR2 SYGVQD (reference sequence). This CDR3 is 16 amino acids long. Trimming removed 3 bases at V and 3 bases at J, with 18 bases between. The CDR3 DNA sequence: TGCGCCAGCAGTGAAGGGCCTGGATGGGGGATCTACGAGCAGTACGTC. Residues: CASSEGPGWGIYEQYV.

The DNA of the CDR3 is TGCAGCGTGGGGGAGGGCACAGATACGCAGTATTTT. Translated, it gives CSVGEGTDTQYF. The J gene is TRBJ2-3, the V gene TRBV29-1; tentatively, D is TRBD2 (6 bases). This CDR3 has 12 amino acids. V lost 6 bases, J lost 1 base, and 8 bases lay in between. CDR1 is SQVTM and CDR2 is ANQGSEA in the germline V gene.

The chain employs TRBV4-1 and TRBJ1-3; weak D call: TRBD1 (5 bases). CDR3 size: 19 residues. Germline CDR1 is MGHRA and CDR2 is YSYEKL. V dropped 0 bases and J dropped 0 bases, with 18 bases sitting between them. CDR3 loop: CASSQDRGVGDYSGNTIYF. The CDR3 DNA sequence: TGCGCCAGCAGCCAAGATCGGGGGGTTGGAGACTACTCTGGAAACACCATATATTTT.